This T cell receptor (beta chain) derives from a study of blood T cells in healthy people across ages. V was trimmed by 8 bases and J by 2 bases, leaving 26 bases between them. Per the germline V gene, CDR1 is MNHEY and CDR2 is SMNVEV (reference sequence). The CDR3 spans 18 residues. With a J-beta primer mix and a sample-barcoded 5' primer, a second PCR ran roughly 6 to 11 cycles. Samples each returned at least 2.5 million CDR3-containing paired-end reads. TCRdb fed the 5' RACE reads into MiXCR, producing one record per CDR3 protein. The repertoire holds roughly 1,000,000 distinct CDR3 sequences, with around 25% as singletons. Samples had at least 6 million PBMCs isolated from them. This same sample was also part of a study on T cells of mothers and their children.

Sequenced input: blood. The receptor comes from a girl aged 2 to 9 in good health. This chain uses TRBV27 with TRBJ2-3, with no clear D. The CDR3 nucleotides read TGTGCCAGCCAAAAGGACCCAGGCAGATGGGCCTACACAGATACGCAGTATTTT. It encodes CASQKDPGRWAYTDTQYF.